Below, 27 T cell receptor beta chains from the same sample are listed, as sequenced in a study of identical twins. TCRdb fed the 5' RACE reads into MiXCR, producing one record per CDR3 protein. The sample shows 450,000 or so distinct CDR3 sequences, approximately 25% of them seen only once. Another study also made use of these data, one on T cells expressing NK-cell markers.

The specimen was CD4+ T cells sorted from blood. These receptor sequences come from a woman aged 18-29 years in good health.

The chain couples TRBV5-5 to TRBJ2-3, with 9 positions matching TRBD2. The CDR3 runs 15 residues. With V trimmed by 4 bases and J by 6 bases, 9 bases remained unmatched. Germline CDR1 SGHKS, CDR2 YYEKEE (reference sequence). CDR3 loop: CASSPEGLAGDTQYF. CDR3 coding DNA: TGTGCCAGCAGCCCGGAGGGACTAGCAGGCGATACGCAGTATTTT. Based on the CDR3 plus reference TRBV5-5 and TRBJ2-3, the full variable domain is DAGVTQSPTHLIKTRGQQVTLRCSPISGHKSVSWYQQVLGQGPQFIFQYYEKEERGRGNFPDRFSARQFPNYSSELNVNALLLGDSALYLCASSPEGLAGDTQYFGPGTRLTVL.

The sample holds a few counts of this clonotype. This chain joins TRBV5-1 and TRBJ1-2, with TRBD1 matching 9 bases. V gave up 4 bases and J gave up 3 bases; unmatched junction bases: 7. CDR3 length: 15 amino acids. Germline lookup yields CDR1 SGHRS and CDR2 YFSETQ. The CDR3 region is CASSRGQGADYGYTF. CDR3 in DNA: TGCGCCAGCAGCCGGGGACAGGGAGCTGACTATGGCTACACCTTC.

This clonotype was seen repeatedly, ten times or more. This chain connects TRBV20-1 to TRBJ2-3, with a tentative D call TRBD1 (6 bases). This CDR3 is 13 amino acids long. V was trimmed by 5 bases and J by 3 bases, leaving 12 bases between them. Germline V gives CDR1 DFQATT, CDR2 SNEGSKA (reference sequence). The DNA of the CDR3 is TGCAGTGCTGAGCAGCAGGGGACAGATACGCAGTATTTT. It codes for CSAEQQGTDTQYF.

The chain links TRBV12-3 or TRBV12-4 to TRBJ1-2; the D is unclear. The CDR3 spans 13 residues. Trimming took off 6 bases at V and 4 bases at J, with 12 bases between the two ends. Here the CDR3 reads CASSTQNIYGYTF. DNA of the CDR3: TGTGCCAGCAGCACCCAGAATATCTATGGCTACACCTTC.

The V call is TRBV29-1, the J call TRBJ1-4; possibly TRBD1 for D (5 bases). The CDR3 runs to 13 residues. Germline assignment: CDR1 SQVTM and CDR2 ANQGSEA. V lost 4 bases and J 1 base, leaving 7 bases between the germline ends. CDR3 nucleotides: TGCAGCGTTGGAAGGGGAACTAATGAAAAACTGTTTTTT. As protein: CSVGRGTNEKLFF.

This clonotype was observed a few times. The rearrangement joins TRBV5-5 to TRBJ2-3, with no clear D. Germline CDR1 is SGHKS and CDR2 is YYEKEE (reference sequence). CDR3 size: 16 residues. Trimming left V 4 bases short and J 0 bases short, with 15 bases between. This chain's CDR3 is CASSPDTAVSTDTQYF. DNA of the CDR3: TGTGCCAGCAGCCCGGATACGGCGGTTAGCACAGATACGCAGTATTTT.

V usage is TRBV20-1 and J usage is TRBJ2-1; 7 bases fit TRBD1. The CDR3 is made up of 14 amino acids. Germline CDR1 DFQATT, CDR2 SNEGSKA (reference sequence). J gave up 6 bases and V 5 bases, and 10 bases lay outside the gene matches. In DNA, the CDR3 is TGCAGTGCTTACTACCCTAGACAGGGCAATGAGCAGTTCTTC. Translated, it gives CSAYYPRQGNEQFF.

This sequence joins TRBV12-3 or TRBV12-4 and TRBJ2-7, with 11 bases that match TRBD2. The CDR3 runs to 15 residues. The trim removed 2 bases at V and 4 bases at J, leaving 4 bases unmatched. Written as DNA, the CDR3 is TGTGCCAGCAGTTTACTAGCGGGGGGCCAATACGAGCAGTACTTC. This sequence encodes CASSLLAGGQYEQYF.

In this sample, this clonotype turned up a few times. The rearrangement uses TRBV29-1 and TRBJ2-1; 9 positions match TRBD2. V trimming: 4 bases; J trimming: 9 bases; junction bases outside the gene matches: 13. The germline V gene encodes CDR1 SQVTM and CDR2 ANQGSEA. The CDR3 consists of 15 residues. The CDR3 protein is CSVGVLAGGHREQFF. The CDR3 DNA reads TGCAGCGTTGGAGTTTTGGCGGGGGGGCATCGTGAGCAGTTCTTC.

J is TRBJ2-5 and V is TRBV5-1, with no clear D. V gave up 3 bases and J gave up 0 bases, with 3 bases separating them. The CDR3 spans 12 residues. Germline CDR1 SGHRS, CDR2 YFSETQ. This chain's CDR3 is CASSYYQETQYF. In nucleotides, the CDR3 is TGCGCCAGCAGCTACTACCAAGAGACCCAGTACTTC.

This clonotype was seen more than once but under ten times. This rearrangement joins TRBV29-1 to TRBJ1-1; weak D call: TRBD1 (5 bases). This CDR3 contains 12 residues. With 4 bases removed from V and 4 bases from J, the gap between germline ends came to 10 bases. Germline V gene data show CDR1 as SQVTM and CDR2 as ANQGSEA. For the CDR3, the DNA is TGCAGCGTTGCAGCTAGGGGCACTGAAGCTTTCTTT. Translation: CSVAARGTEAFF.

This clonotype was detected only once. J is TRBJ2-5 and V is TRBV20-1; D tentatively reads TRBD1 or TRBD2 (5 bases each). CDR3 length equals 13 residues. CDR1 DFQATT and CDR2 SNEGSKA come from the germline V gene (reference sequence). Trimming pared 7 bases from V and 1 base from J, leaving 13 bases between. The CDR3, as DNA: TGCAGTGTCCCTGAGAGGGGCCAAGAGACCCAGTACTTC. Protein product: CSVPERGQETQYF.

The chain carries TRBV5-1 and TRBJ1-1; D not resolved. The CDR3 length is 16 residues. V was clipped by 0 bases and J by 1 base, with 13 bases between them. Germline assignment: CDR1 SGHRS and CDR2 YFSETQ. The DNA of the CDR3 is TGCGCCAGCAGCTTGGTTTGGGCGGACGCGAACACTGAAGCTTTCTTT. This codes for CASSLVWADANTEAFF.

CDR3 sequence reads: CASSWGRVNYGYTF. CDR3 DNA: TGTGCCAGCAGCTGGGGGAGGGTGAACTATGGCTACACCTTC. The chain employs TRBV7-9 and TRBJ1-2; D possibly corresponds to TRBD1 (5 bases). V lost 4 bases and J 2 bases, leaving 11 bases between the germline ends. Germline V CDR1 and CDR2: SEHNR, FQNEAQ (reference sequence). The length of the CDR3 is 14 residues. Combining the CDR3 with reference TRBV7-9 and TRBJ1-2 gives the whole variable domain DTGVSQNPRHKITKRGQNVTFRCDPISEHNRLYWYRQTLGQGPEFLTYFQNEAQLEKSRLLSDRFSAERPKGSFSTLEIQRTEQGDSAMYLCASSWGRVNYGYTFGSGTRLTVV.

The rearrangement links TRBV6-4 to TRBJ2-2, with a tentative D call TRBD2 (6 bases). This CDR3 region has 13 residues. Germline loops: CDR1 MRHNA, CDR2 SNTAGT. The V end was cut by 5 bases, the J end by 8 bases, with 12 bases between. CDR3 residues: CASSQILAGELFF. The CDR3 nucleotides are TGTGCCAGCAGTCAGATCCTAGCGGGGGAGCTGTTTTTT.

This clonotype was counted many times. This chain joins TRBV5-1 and TRBJ1-2, with D possibly TRBD1 on 6 matching bases. The germline gives CDR1 SGHRS, CDR2 YFSETQ. This CDR3 has 14 amino acids. The germline V and J ends were trimmed by 0 bases and 3 bases, with 9 bases remaining between them. The CDR3 sequence: CASSLDGGDYGYTF. The CDR3 coding sequence is TGCGCCAGCAGCTTGGATGGGGGCGACTATGGCTACACCTTC.

This clonotype was seen more than once but under ten times. The chain employs TRBV11-2 and TRBJ2-3; 7 bases match TRBD2. Germline V gene sequence: CDR1 SGHAT, CDR2 FQNNGV. The trim removed 0 bases at V and 9 bases at J, leaving 9 bases unmatched. The CDR3 runs to 15 residues. The CDR3 coding sequence is TGTGCCAGCAGCTTAGATGGGGGACTACCCTCAACGCAGTATTTT. It translates to CASSLDGGLPSTQYF. Drawing the rest from reference TRBV11-2 and TRBJ2-3, the complete variable domain is EAGVAQSPRYKIIEKRQSVAFWCNPISGHATLYWYQQILGQGPKLLIQFQNNGVVDDSQLPKDRFSAERLKGVDSTLKIQPAKLEDSAVYLCASSLDGGLPSTQYFGPGTRLTVL.

This clonotype was detected a few times. One junction end disagrees with the germline gene, perhaps due to a read error. This sequence joins TRBV4-3 and TRBJ2-1; possibly TRBD2 for D (5 bases). CDR3 length: 14 amino acids. Germline assignment: CDR1 LGHNA and CDR2 YSLEER. CDR3 coding DNA: TGCGCCAGCAGCCAGGGTAGCGTCTACGATGAGCAGTTCTTC. Protein: CASSQGSVYDEQFF.

The chain combines TRBV6-2 or TRBV6-3 with TRBJ1-5; a weak D match, TRBD1 (5 bases). CDR1 is MNHEY, CDR2 SVGEGT, per germline. The CDR3 contains 16 residues. V dropped 5 bases and J dropped 1 base, with 15 bases sitting between them. CDR3 amino acids: CASSNEWGESNQPQHF. In DNA, the CDR3 is TGTGCCAGCAGTAACGAGTGGGGGGAGAGCAATCAGCCCCAGCATTTT.

This clonotype occurred once. This sequence joins TRBV29-1 and TRBJ2-1; no clear D gene. The CDR3 contains 11 residues. With 3 bases removed from V and 9 bases from J, the gap between germline ends came to 9 bases. Germline V gives CDR1 SQVTM, CDR2 ANQGSEA. CDR3 nucleotides: TGCAGCGTTGAGGAACTTCTTGAGCAGTTCTTC. It is translated as CSVEELLEQFF.

This clonotype was recorded only once. The rearrangement links TRBV29-1 to TRBJ2-6; D gene ambiguous. Germline V gene data show CDR1 as SQVTM and CDR2 as ANQGSEA. V lost 4 bases, J lost 0 bases, and 16 bases lay in between. The CDR3 contains 17 residues. This chain's CDR3 is CSVVAAAESSGANVLTF. As DNA, the CDR3 is TGCAGCGTTGTTGCAGCTGCGGAAAGCTCTGGGGCCAACGTCCTGACTTTC.

This clonotype was detected only a few times. The chain recombines TRBV6-2 or TRBV6-3 with TRBJ2-1; 8 bases align to TRBD2. Germline-derived CDR1 and CDR2 are MNHEY and SVGEGT. V was pared by 5 bases and J by 5 bases, with 8 bases of the junction left unmatched. This CDR3 has 15 residues. The DNA of the CDR3 is TGTGCCAGCAGTGGGGCACTAGCGGAGCACAATGAGCAGTTCTTC. Translation: CASSGALAEHNEQFF.

This clonotype was seen ten or more times. The chain couples TRBV28 to TRBJ1-5, with D uncertain. Trimming left V 6 bases short and J 7 bases short, with 22 bases between. The length of the CDR3 is 16 residues. Germline CDR1 is MDHEN and CDR2 is SYDVKM. In DNA, the CDR3 is TGTGCCAGCAGCCCAGCCCAGCTCCTGGCAACGCAGCCCCAGCATTTT. Protein product: CASSPAQLLATQPQHF.

This clonotype was counted a few times. This chain uses TRBV29-1 with TRBJ1-2; no clear D gene. V was clipped by 5 bases and J by 6 bases, with 13 bases between them. CDR3 length: 12 residues. Per germline, CDR1 SQVTM and CDR2 ANQGSEA. CDR3 DNA sequence: TGCAGCGTTACCATCGTTGCGAATGGCTACACCTTC. Translating gives CSVTIVANGYTF.

This clonotype turned up a few times. The V gene is TRBV5-4, the J gene TRBJ2-7; no reliable D call. V lost 0 bases and J 2 bases, leaving 12 bases between the germline ends. The CDR3 extends over 15 amino acids. Germline CDR1 is SGHNT and CDR2 is YYREEE (reference sequence). The CDR3 region is CASSLARMDPYEQYF. In nucleotides, the CDR3 is TGTGCCAGCAGCTTGGCACGGATGGACCCCTACGAGCAGTACTTC.

This clonotype was counted between two and nine times. The chain combines TRBV2 with TRBJ2-1, with D possibly called TRBD1 or TRBD2 (5 bases each). V dropped 5 bases and J dropped 1 base, with 12 bases sitting between them. From germline, CDR1 is SNHLY and CDR2 FYNNEI. The CDR3 is made up of 15 amino acids. CDR3 in amino acids: CASSYRDPSYNEQFF. Here the CDR3 DNA reads TGTGCCAGCAGTTACCGGGACCCGTCCTACAATGAGCAGTTCTTC. Full variable domain (outside the CDR3, taken from reference TRBV2 and TRBJ2-1): EPEVTQTPSHQVTQMGQEVILRCVPISNHLYFYWYRQILGQKVEFLVSFYNNEISEKSEIFDDQFSVERPDGSNFTLKIRSTKLEDSAMYFCASSYRDPSYNEQFFGPGTRLTVL.

This clonotype was counted at least ten times. The chain links TRBV7-6 to TRBJ2-1, with 11 bases that match TRBD2. This CDR3 region has 15 residues. CDR1 SGHVS and CDR2 FNYEAQ come from the germline V gene. V lost 5 bases and J lost 2; bases outside the gene matches: 2. The CDR3 reads CASSQLAGAYNEQFF. Here the CDR3 DNA reads TGTGCCAGCAGCCAACTAGCGGGAGCCTACAATGAGCAGTTCTTC.